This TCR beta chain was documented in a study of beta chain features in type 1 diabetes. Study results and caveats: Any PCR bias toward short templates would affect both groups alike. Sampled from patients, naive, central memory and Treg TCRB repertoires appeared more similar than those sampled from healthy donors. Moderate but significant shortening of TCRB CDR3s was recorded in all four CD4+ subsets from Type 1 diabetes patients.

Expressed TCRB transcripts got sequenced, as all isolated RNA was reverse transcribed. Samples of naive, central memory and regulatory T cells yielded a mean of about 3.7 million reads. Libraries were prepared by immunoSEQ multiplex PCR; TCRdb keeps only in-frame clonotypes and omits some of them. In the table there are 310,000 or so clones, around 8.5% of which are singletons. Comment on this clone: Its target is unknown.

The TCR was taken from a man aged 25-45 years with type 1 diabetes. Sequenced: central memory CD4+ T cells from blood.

Here the CDR3 reads CASSQTRGNQPQHF. The CDR3 DNA reads TGTGCCAGCAGCCAAACCAGAGGCAATCAGCCCCAGCATTTT. The V call is TRBV7-9, the J call TRBJ1-5; D not resolved. Germline-derived CDR1 and CDR2 are SEHNR and FQNEAQ (reference sequence). This CDR3 is 14 amino acids long. Trimming stripped 5 bases from V and 2 bases from J, with 10 bases between. Together with reference TRBV7-9 and TRBJ1-5, the CDR3 gives the full variable domain: DTGVSQNPRHKITKRGQNVTFRCDPISEHNRLYWYRQTLGQGPEFLTYFQNEAQLEKSRLLSDRFSAERPKGSFSTLEIQRTEQGDSAMYLCASSQTRGNQPQHFGDGTRLSIL.